The 3 T cell receptor beta chains in this list originate from one sample, sequenced in a study of blood T cell repertoires in COVID-19. The table came from immunoSEQ multiplex PCR; TCRdb's copy has only in-frame clones and leaves some out. The data show some 140,000 clones, roughly 80% seen once. Sample: peripheral blood. These TCRs come from a woman in her sixties with acute or convalescent COVID-19.

This chain connects TRBV30 to TRBJ1-4, with D possibly matching TRBD1 (5 bases). The CDR3 is 14 amino acids. Germline V CDR1 and CDR2: GTSNPN, SVGIG (reference sequence). Trimming shortened V by 0 bases and J by 7 bases, and 12 bases separated the two germline ends. CDR3 sequence: CAWSVQGWFEKLFF. CDR3 nucleotide sequence: TGTGCCTGGAGTGTTCAGGGATGGTTTGAAAAACTGTTTTTT. Full variable domain (missing parts from reference TRBV30 and TRBJ1-4): SQTIHQWPATLVQPVGSPLSLECTVEGTSNPNLYWYRQAAGRGLQLLFYSVGIGQISSEVPQNLSASRPQDRQFILSSKKLLLSDSGFYLCAWSVQGWFEKLFFGSGTQLSVL.

The rearrangement links TRBV5-1 to TRBJ1-1; 7 nucleotides agree with TRBD1. The ends lost 3 bases at V and 8 bases at J; junction bases unmatched: 10. Germline assignment: CDR1 SGHRS and CDR2 YFSETQ. The CDR3 runs to 14 residues. The CDR3 bases are TGCGCCAGCAGCTCGGAGGGGGCGCGGAGGGAAGCTTTCTTT. Its translation: CASSSEGARREAFF.

This rearrangement joins TRBV2 to TRBJ1-1; D is ambiguous. CDR3 length: 13 amino acids. Germline V gene data show CDR1 as SNHLY and CDR2 as FYNNEI. The V end was cut by 2 bases, the J end by 7 bases, with 11 bases between. The CDR3 reads CASSESVPIEAFF. CDR3 DNA sequence: TGTGCCAGCAGTGAAAGCGTTCCTATTGAAGCTTTCTTT.